Below, 29 T cell receptor beta chains from the same sample are listed, as sequenced in a study of human T cells and chemical hapten exposure. Each CDR3 protein gets one entry after TCRdb re-called the RACE reads with MiXCR. This table holds roughly 160,000 distinct CDR3 sequences, roughly 15% found once. Time point reported: patch test 1, 2 weeks after DPC sensitization. Treatment noted: therapeutic diphenylcyclopropenone sensitization with weekly scalp DPC. Sequences were derived from whole blood, sampled in connection with sensitization to the hapten diphenylcyclopropenone (DPC). These receptors were collected from a woman aged 25-40 years with alopecia areata. Some clones in this sample may be carry-over from other donors' samples.

V usage is TRBV12-3 or TRBV12-4 and J usage is TRBJ2-7; 7 bases are shared with TRBD2. V trimming: 6 bases; J trimming: 3 bases; junction bases outside the gene matches: 8. This CDR3 has 14 residues. The CDR3, as DNA: TGTGCCAGCAGGGCTAGCGGAAATTTCTACGAGCAGTACTTC. Amino acid sequence: CASRASGNFYEQYF.

This clonotype was recorded a few times. The rearrangement links TRBV6-5 to TRBJ2-7; 7 nucleotides match TRBD1. In germline, CDR1 is MNHEY, CDR2 SVGAGI. The CDR3 loop spans 14 amino acids. The junction had 6 bases not matched to a gene; V was cut back by 5 bases and J by 2 bases. The CDR3 loop reads CASSLTGSPYEQYF. The CDR3 DNA follows: TGTGCCAGCAGTCTGACAGGGAGCCCCTACGAGCAGTACTTC.

The V and J genes are TRBV18 and TRBJ2-7; the match to TRBD2 covers 16 bases. The CDR3 consists of 18 residues. Germline loops: CDR1 KGHSH, CDR2 LQKENI. V trimming: 5 bases; J trimming: 2 bases; junction bases outside the gene matches: 9. As DNA, the CDR3 is TGTGCCAGCTCAACGCCGGGACTAGCGGGAGGGCGGACCTACGAGCAGTACTTC. As protein: CASSTPGLAGGRTYEQYF.

This clonotype has a count of ten or more. CDR3 region: CASSLGDSSAGANVLTF. The DNA for the CDR3 is TGCGCCAGCAGCTTGGGGGACAGTTCTGCTGGGGCCAACGTCCTGACTTTC. The J gene is TRBJ2-6, the V gene TRBV5-1; 7 positions match TRBD1. Germline assignment: CDR1 SGHRS and CDR2 YFSETQ. V shed 0 bases, J shed 2 bases, and the junction held 5 bases outside the gene matches. The CDR3 consists of 17 residues.

Remarks on this clonotype: The junction and the germline gene differ at one end; a read error may be behind it. This sequence joins TRBV28 and TRBJ2-3; 7 nucleotides agree with TRBD2. Per germline, CDR1 MDHEN and CDR2 SYDVKM. This CDR3 contains 12 residues. CDR3 region: CASRTSKDTQYF. The CDR3 DNA follows: TGTGCCAGCAGGACTAGCAAAGATACGCAGTATTTT.

V gene TRBV20-1 combines with J gene TRBJ1-1, with D maybe TRBD1 (6 bases). Germline assignment: CDR1 DFQATT and CDR2 SNEGSKA (reference sequence). Trimming stripped 0 bases from V and 0 bases from J, with 14 bases between. The CDR3 has 16 amino acids. The CDR3 is CSARDGTSALNTEAFF. The DNA for the CDR3 is TGCAGTGCTAGAGACGGGACATCGGCACTGAACACTGAAGCTTTCTTT.

The rearrangement uses TRBV11-3 and TRBJ2-2; D possibly corresponds to TRBD1 (6 bases). V lost 2 bases and J 6 bases, leaving 19 bases between the germline ends. The CDR3 is made up of 17 amino acids. Germline V CDR1 and CDR2: SGHNT, YENEEA. CDR3 nucleotides: TGTGCCAGCAGCTTACCAGTCAACAACAGGGTTGCCGGGGAGCTGTTTTTT. Protein sequence: CASSLPVNNRVAGELFF.

This clonotype was picked up many times. The chain recombines TRBV7-8 with TRBJ1-5; 9 bases align to TRBD1. This CDR3 has 18 amino acids. Germline values: CDR1 SGHVS, CDR2 FQNEAQ. V lost 0 bases, J lost 0 bases, and 6 bases stayed unmatched. The CDR3 loop reads CASSLAQGASYSNQPQHF. CDR3 DNA sequence: TGTGCCAGCAGCTTAGCACAGGGGGCCTCATATAGCAATCAGCCCCAGCATTTT.

The V and J genes are TRBV7-2 and TRBJ2-7, with TRBD2 matching over 11 bases. The CDR3 is made up of 16 amino acids. The germline V gene has CDR1 SGHTA and CDR2 FQGNSA. J lost 1 base, V lost 4 bases, and 6 bases had no gene match. CDR3 bases: TGTGCCAGCAGCTGGACACTAGCGGGAGTTTCCTACGAGCAGTACTTC. Encoded protein: CASSWTLAGVSYEQYF.

A few counts support this clonotype. V and J are TRBV28 and TRBJ1-4; D remains ambiguous. The CDR3 totals 16 residues. Germline lookup yields CDR1 MDHEN and CDR2 SYDVKM. Trimming took 1 base from V and 4 from J, leaving 13 bases between them. CDR3 sequence reads: CASSLLSEGYNEKLFF. The CDR3 nucleotides read TGTGCCAGCAGTTTATTGTCCGAAGGCTATAATGAAAAACTGTTTTTT.

In this sample, this clonotype turned up a few times. The gene calls are TRBV28 and TRBJ1-4; possible D gene TRBD1, 5 bases. Germline assignment: CDR1 MDHEN and CDR2 SYDVKM. The CDR3 has 15 residues. The V and J ends lost 5 bases and 8 bases respectively, with 18 bases between them. CDR3 coding DNA: TGTGCCAGCAGTACCCCTGGGCAGGGAGAGGAAAAACTGTTTTTT. Translated, it gives CASSTPGQGEEKLFF.

The genes are TRBV27 and TRBJ1-2, with 7 bases matching TRBD1. The germline V gene has CDR1 MNHEY and CDR2 SMNVEV (reference sequence). This CDR3 comprises 14 residues. The J segment lost 2 bases and the V segment lost 5 bases, leaving 5 bases of the junction unmatched. The CDR3: CASSTGTANYGYTF. In nucleotides, the CDR3 is TGTGCCAGCAGTACCGGGACAGCGAACTATGGCTACACCTTC.

This clonotype was found many times. This chain uses TRBV5-8 with TRBJ2-3; 8 bases align to TRBD1. This CDR3 is built from 14 residues. Germline CDR1 and CDR2: SGHTS and YDEGEE. J gave up 2 bases and V 10 bases, and 9 bases lay outside the gene matches. This CDR3 reads CAGRDRTHTDTQYF. As DNA, the CDR3 is TGTGCCGGTAGGGACAGGACCCACACAGATACGCAGTATTTT.

The rearrangement uses TRBV27 and TRBJ2-7; D not resolved. V was trimmed by 8 bases and J by 2 bases, leaving 16 bases between them. The CDR3 length is 14 residues. In germline, CDR1 is MNHEY, CDR2 SMNVEV (reference sequence). The CDR3 DNA reads as TGTGCCAGCTGCCCAAGCGTGGGCCCCTACGAGCAGTACTTC. This gives the protein CASCPSVGPYEQYF.

This clonotype was seen repeatedly, ten times or more. V and J are TRBV29-1 and TRBJ1-5, with D unclear. Germline CDR1 SQVTM, CDR2 ANQGSEA. Between the trimmed V and J ends, which lost 4 bases and 1 base, there was a span of 11 bases. CDR3 length: 14 amino acids. CDR3 sequence: CSVALAASNQPQHF. CDR3 DNA sequence: TGCAGCGTTGCCCTCGCGGCCAGCAATCAGCCCCAGCATTTT.

The chain recombines TRBV18 with TRBJ2-1; 7 bases map to TRBD1. The CDR3 runs to 13 residues. V shed 5 bases and J 9 bases; nucleotides not matched to a gene: 7. Germline lookup yields CDR1 KGHSH and CDR2 LQKENI. The CDR3, as DNA: TGTGCCAGCTCAACCGACAGGGTGGGTGAGCAGTTCTTC. Protein sequence: CASSTDRVGEQFF.

The table lists this clonotype with a few counts. The chain has TRBV2 and TRBJ2-7, with no clear D. V was trimmed by 7 bases and J by 2 bases, leaving 18 bases between them. The CDR3 covers 15 residues. CDR1 is SNHLY, CDR2 FYNNEI, per germline. CDR3 nucleotide sequence: TGTGCCAGCATCATTGACCGGCTTATGGCCTACGAGCAGTACTTC. Residues: CASIIDRLMAYEQYF.

The chain recombines TRBV28 with TRBJ1-5; the D is unclear. Germline CDR1 is MDHEN and CDR2 is SYDVKM. The CDR3 sequence is 12 residues long. Trimming left V 6 bases short and J 4 bases short, with 7 bases between. The CDR3 DNA follows: TGTGCCAGCAGGCTGGAGAATCAGCCCCAGCATTTT. Translating gives CASRLENQPQHF.

The chain links TRBV27 to TRBJ2-3; 7 bases align to TRBD2. With 4 bases clipped from V and 2 bases from J, the junction kept 12 bases outside the gene matches. The length of the CDR3 is 17 residues. CDR1 and CDR2 (germline): MNHEY, SMNVEV (reference sequence). The CDR3 is CASSYAVRRDYTDTQYF. The CDR3 DNA reads as TGTGCCAGCAGTTACGCCGTGCGCAGGGACTACACAGATACGCAGTATTTT.

This clonotype has just a few counts. The chain links TRBV7-2 to TRBJ1-1, with D possibly TRBD1 on 5 matching bases. V shed 5 bases and J shed 6 bases, with 16 bases lying between them. The germline CDR1 and CDR2 sequences are SGHTA and FQGNSA. The length of the CDR3 is 14 residues. The CDR3 DNA is TGTGCCAGCAGCCTCCCTTTGGGGGGGGCTGAAGCTTTCTTT. This translates into CASSLPLGGAEAFF.

The gene calls are TRBV4-1 and TRBJ2-7; 9 bases match TRBD1. V lost 3 bases to trimming and J lost 7 bases; unmatched junction nucleotides: 4. The CDR3 totals 13 residues. CDR1 is MGHRA, CDR2 YSYEKL, per germline. CDR3: CASSQGGQGEQYF. DNA for the CDR3: TGCGCCAGCAGCCAGGGCGGACAGGGGGAGCAGTACTTC.

This clonotype has just a few counts. The chain is built from TRBV10-3 and TRBJ1-2; D not certain. The CDR3 loop spans 13 amino acids. CDR1 ENHRY and CDR2 SYGVKD come from the germline V gene. The V gene lost 2 bases and the J gene lost 2 bases, with 6 bases spanning the gap. The CDR3 nucleotides are TGTGCCATCAGTGAGACCTTAAACTATGGCTACACCTTC. Its translation: CAISETLNYGYTF.

The sample holds a few counts of this clonotype. The genes are TRBV6-1 and TRBJ2-3; 13 bases agree with TRBD2. J gave up 4 bases and V 7 bases, and 5 bases lay outside the gene matches. The CDR3 has 15 residues. Per the germline V gene, CDR1 is MNHNS and CDR2 is SASEGT. The CDR3 here is CASIGLAGVADTQYF. Here the CDR3 DNA reads TGTGCCAGCATTGGACTAGCGGGAGTGGCAGATACGCAGTATTTT.

Ten or more counts support this clonotype. The chain recombines TRBV20-1 with TRBJ2-7, with TRBD1 as a possible D gene (5 bases). V lost 0 bases, J lost 5 bases, and 14 bases lay in between. This CDR3 is built from 14 residues. CDR1 DFQATT and CDR2 SNEGSKA come from the germline V gene (reference sequence). The CDR3 DNA reads TGCAGTGCTAGAGATCGTTTGCAGGGCCACGAGCAGTACTTC. As protein: CSARDRLQGHEQYF.

A few counts support this clonotype. This chain joins TRBV7-6 and TRBJ2-3; 14 bases align to TRBD2. With V trimmed by 0 bases and J by 4 bases, 6 bases remained unmatched. CDR3 size: 18 residues. CDR1 is SGHVS, CDR2 FNYEAQ, per germline. The CDR3 bases are TGTGCCAGCAGCTTAGCGAGGACTAGCGGGGGGCTGGCAGATACGCAGTATTTT. Translated: CASSLARTSGGLADTQYF.

At least ten counts were recorded for this clonotype. The chain is built from TRBV12-3 or TRBV12-4 and TRBJ1-3; D not resolved. The CDR3 contains 12 residues. Between the trimmed V and J ends, which lost 5 bases and 2 bases, there was a span of 4 bases. The DNA for the CDR3 is TGTGCCAGCAGTCGAGCTGGAAACACCATATATTTT. Its translation is CASSRAGNTIYF.

Only a few counts were recorded for this clonotype. The gene calls are TRBV5-1 and TRBJ2-6; D unresolved. Germline-derived CDR1 and CDR2 are SGHRS and YFSETQ. The CDR3 totals 18 residues. V lost 0 bases and J 0 bases, leaving 13 bases between the germline ends. CDR3 region: CASSLASRTFSGANVLTF. The DNA of the CDR3 is TGCGCCAGCAGCTTGGCATCTAGGACGTTCTCTGGGGCCAACGTCCTGACTTTC.

The sample holds a few counts of this clonotype. V is TRBV4-3 and J is TRBJ2-7; the D is unclear. V lost 0 bases and J 4 bases, leaving 13 bases between the germline ends. The germline CDR1 and CDR2 sequences are LGHNA and YSLEER. This CDR3 region has 15 residues. CDR3: CASSQEGSGTYEQYF. CDR3 in DNA: TGCGCCAGCAGCCAAGAAGGGTCCGGAACTTACGAGCAGTACTTC.

A few counts support this clonotype. The chain employs TRBV20-1 and TRBJ1-2, with 8 bases that match TRBD1. Germline loops: CDR1 DFQATT, CDR2 SNEGSKA (reference sequence). This CDR3 is 13 amino acids long. V dropped 5 bases and J dropped 2; count of bases not matched to a gene: 4. In nucleotides, the CDR3 is TGCAGTGCTGGACAGGGACCGAACTATGGCTACACCTTC. Protein sequence: CSAGQGPNYGYTF.